This TCR beta chain was sequenced during a study of CD8 T cells in Susac syndrome. Overall study context: Among the Susac syndrome patients who underwent sequencing, about 6 had clinically active disease, while fewer than ten of them were in remission. General study results and limits: The TCR sequencing and HLA analysis in the study involved a relatively small number of individuals, as the study acknowledged. CD4+ repertoires of Susac syndrome patients lacked detectable clonal expansion.

The CDR3 consists of 16 residues. The germline V gene encodes CDR1 MGHRA and CDR2 YSYEKL. The ends lost 4 bases at V and 0 bases at J; junction bases unmatched: 9. Random hexamers served to reverse transcribe roughly 0.45 to 1 ug RNA. TCRdb processed the immunoSEQ multiplex PCR reads anew with MiXCR; each CDR3 protein has one entry. The sample has about 170,000 distinct CDR3 sequences, 95% to 96% seen once. With regard to this clonotype: Its antigen remains unknown.

The sample comprised CD4+ T cells from PBMCs. This clonotype was obtained from a human donor with Susac syndrome. The rearrangement joins TRBV4-1 to TRBJ2-7, with 7 bases fitting TRBD1. CDR3: CASSRLGGSFSYEQYF. CDR3 bases: TGCGCCAGCAGCCGCTTAGGGGGCAGCTTCTCCTACGAGCAGTACTTC.